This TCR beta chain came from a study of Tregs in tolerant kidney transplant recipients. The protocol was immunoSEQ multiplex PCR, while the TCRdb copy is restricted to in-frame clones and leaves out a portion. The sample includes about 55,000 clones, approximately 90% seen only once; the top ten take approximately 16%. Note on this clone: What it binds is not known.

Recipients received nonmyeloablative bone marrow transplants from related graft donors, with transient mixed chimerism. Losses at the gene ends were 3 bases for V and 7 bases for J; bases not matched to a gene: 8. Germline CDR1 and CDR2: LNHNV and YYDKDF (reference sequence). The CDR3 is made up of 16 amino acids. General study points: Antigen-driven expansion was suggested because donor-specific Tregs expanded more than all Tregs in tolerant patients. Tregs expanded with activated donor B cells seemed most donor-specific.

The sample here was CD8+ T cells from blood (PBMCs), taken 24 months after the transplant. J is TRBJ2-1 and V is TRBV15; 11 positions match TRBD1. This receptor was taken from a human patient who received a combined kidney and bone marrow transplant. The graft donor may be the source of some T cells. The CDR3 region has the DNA TGTGCCACCAGCAGTCCCCCGGGACAGGGGGAAAATGAGCAGTTCTTC. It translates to CATSSPPGQGENEQFF.